This TCR beta chain was sequenced during a study of T cell responses to AZD1222 COVID-19 vaccine. At the level of the study: Pooled together were second doses at about 4 or about 12 weeks.

The CDR3 runs 14 residues. V gave up 9 bases and J gave up 4 bases, with 18 bases separating them. Germline V gives CDR1 MDHEN, CDR2 SYDVKM. The data were produced by immunoSEQ multiplex PCR, yet TCRdb's version contains in-frame clones alone and is incomplete. The sample lists roughly 150,000 clones; about 86% were seen once. This clone came up once. Its specificity is unknown. Study conclusions and caveats: The study found Spike-specific TCR breadth and depth rose after two AZD1222 doses.

The chain carries TRBV28 and TRBJ1-2; D gene uncertain. The sequenced sample was peripheral blood, obtained on day 0 of AZD1222 vaccination. The TCR sequence derives from an adult in good health. The chain's CDR3 is CASSGTVDPYGYTF. For the CDR3, the DNA is TGTGCCAGTAGCGGTACTGTAGACCCCTATGGCTACACCTTC.